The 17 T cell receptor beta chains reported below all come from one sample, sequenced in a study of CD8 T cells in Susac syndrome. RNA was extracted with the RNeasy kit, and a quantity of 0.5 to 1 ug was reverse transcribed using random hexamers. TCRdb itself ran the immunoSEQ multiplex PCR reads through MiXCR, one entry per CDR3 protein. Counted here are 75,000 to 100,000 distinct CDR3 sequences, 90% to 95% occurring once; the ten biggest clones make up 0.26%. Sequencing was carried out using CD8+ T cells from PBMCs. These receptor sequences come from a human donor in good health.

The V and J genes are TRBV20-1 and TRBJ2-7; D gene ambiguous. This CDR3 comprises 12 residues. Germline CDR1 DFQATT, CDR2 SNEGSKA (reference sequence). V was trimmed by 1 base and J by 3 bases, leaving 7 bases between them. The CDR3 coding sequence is TGCAGTGCTAGAGGGGTCGACTACGAGCAGTACGTC. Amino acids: CSARGVDYEQYV.

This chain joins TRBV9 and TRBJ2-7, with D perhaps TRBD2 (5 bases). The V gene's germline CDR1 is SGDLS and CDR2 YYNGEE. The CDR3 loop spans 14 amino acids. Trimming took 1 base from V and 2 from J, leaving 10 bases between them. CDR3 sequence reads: CASSVSSAAYEQYF. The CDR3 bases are TGTGCCAGCAGCGTATCTTCAGCGGCCTACGAGCAGTACTTC.

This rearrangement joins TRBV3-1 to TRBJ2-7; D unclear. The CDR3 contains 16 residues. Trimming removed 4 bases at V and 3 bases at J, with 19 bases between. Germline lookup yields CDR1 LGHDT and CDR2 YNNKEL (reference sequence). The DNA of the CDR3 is TGTGCCAGCAGCCCCCTCGGCAGGTCTACCCGCTACGAGCAGTACGTC. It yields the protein CASSPLGRSTRYEQYV.

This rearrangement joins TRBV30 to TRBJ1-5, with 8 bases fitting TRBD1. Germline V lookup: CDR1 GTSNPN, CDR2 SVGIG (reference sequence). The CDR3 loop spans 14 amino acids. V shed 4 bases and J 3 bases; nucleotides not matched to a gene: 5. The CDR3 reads CAWTLTGVNQPQHF. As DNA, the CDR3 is TGTGCCTGGACCCTGACAGGGGTCAATCAGCCCCAGCATTTT. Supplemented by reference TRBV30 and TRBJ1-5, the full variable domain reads SQTIHQWPATLVQPVGSPLSLECTVEGTSNPNLYWYRQAAGRGLQLLFYSVGIGQISSEVPQNLSASRPQDRQFILSSKKLLLSDSGFYLCAWTLTGVNQPQHFGDGTRLSIL.

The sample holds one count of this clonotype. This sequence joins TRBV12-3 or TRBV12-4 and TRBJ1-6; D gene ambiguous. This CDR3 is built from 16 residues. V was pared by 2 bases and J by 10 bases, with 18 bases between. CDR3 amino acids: CASSLSGQGRNSPLHF. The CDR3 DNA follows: TGTGCCAGCAGTTTATCTGGCCAAGGGAGGAACTCACCCCTCCACTTT.

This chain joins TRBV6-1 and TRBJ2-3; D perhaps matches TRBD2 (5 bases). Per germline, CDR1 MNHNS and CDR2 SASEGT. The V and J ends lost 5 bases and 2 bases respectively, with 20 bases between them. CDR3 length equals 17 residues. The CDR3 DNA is TGTGCCAGCAGTACCCACCTCCCCGGGGTCATCACAGATACGCAGTATTTT. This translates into CASSTHLPGVITDTQYF.

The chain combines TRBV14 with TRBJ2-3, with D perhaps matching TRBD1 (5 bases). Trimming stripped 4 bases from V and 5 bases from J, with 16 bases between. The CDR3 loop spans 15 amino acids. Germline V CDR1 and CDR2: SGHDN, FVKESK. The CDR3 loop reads CASSPTGSVEDTQYF. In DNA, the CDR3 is TGTGCCAGCAGCCCCACAGGATCTGTCGAAGATACGCAGTATTTT.

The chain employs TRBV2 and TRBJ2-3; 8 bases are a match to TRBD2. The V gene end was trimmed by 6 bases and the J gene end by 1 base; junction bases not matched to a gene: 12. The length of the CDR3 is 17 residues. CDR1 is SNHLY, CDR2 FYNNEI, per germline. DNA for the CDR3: TGTGCCAGCAGCGAAACTCCGGGGGGGCTAGGCACAGATACGCAGTATTTT. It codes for CASSETPGGLGTDTQYF.

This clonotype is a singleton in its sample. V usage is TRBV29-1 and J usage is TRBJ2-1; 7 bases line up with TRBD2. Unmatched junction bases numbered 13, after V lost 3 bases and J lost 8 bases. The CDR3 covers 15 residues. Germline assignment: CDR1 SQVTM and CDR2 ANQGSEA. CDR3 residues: CSVDWWEGPLDEQFF. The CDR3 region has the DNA TGCAGCGTTGATTGGTGGGAGGGCCCTCTGGATGAGCAGTTCTTC.

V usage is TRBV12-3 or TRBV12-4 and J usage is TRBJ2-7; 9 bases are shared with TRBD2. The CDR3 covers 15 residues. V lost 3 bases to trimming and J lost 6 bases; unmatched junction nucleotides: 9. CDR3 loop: CASSFQGLAVGEQYF. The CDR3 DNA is TGTGCCAGCAGTTTTCAGGGACTAGCCGTCGGCGAGCAGTACTTC.

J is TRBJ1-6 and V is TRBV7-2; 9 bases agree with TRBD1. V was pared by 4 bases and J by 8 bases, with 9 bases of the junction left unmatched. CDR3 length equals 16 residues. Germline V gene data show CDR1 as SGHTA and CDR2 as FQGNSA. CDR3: CASSSWTGDRDSPLHF. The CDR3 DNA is TGTGCCAGCAGCTCGTGGACAGGGGATCGGGATTCACCCCTCCACTTT.

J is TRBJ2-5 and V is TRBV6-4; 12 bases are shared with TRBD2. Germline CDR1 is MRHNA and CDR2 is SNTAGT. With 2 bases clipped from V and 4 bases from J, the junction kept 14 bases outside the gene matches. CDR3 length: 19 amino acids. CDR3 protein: CASSDTGLAGFGPRETQYF. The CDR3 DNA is TGTGCCAGCAGTGACACTGGACTAGCGGGATTCGGTCCAAGAGAGACCCAGTACTTC.

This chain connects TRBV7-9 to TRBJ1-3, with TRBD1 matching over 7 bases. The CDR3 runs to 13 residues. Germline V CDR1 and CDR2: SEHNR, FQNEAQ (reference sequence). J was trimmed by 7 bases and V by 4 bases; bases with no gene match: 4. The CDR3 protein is CASSSGQANTIYF. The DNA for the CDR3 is TGTGCCAGCAGCTCCGGACAGGCCAACACCATATATTTT. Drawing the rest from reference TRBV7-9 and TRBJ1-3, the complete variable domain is DTGVSQNPRHKITKRGQNVTFRCDPISEHNRLYWYRQTLGQGPEFLTYFQNEAQLEKSRLLSDRFSAERPKGSFSTLEIQRTEQGDSAMYLCASSSGQANTIYFGEGSWLTVV.

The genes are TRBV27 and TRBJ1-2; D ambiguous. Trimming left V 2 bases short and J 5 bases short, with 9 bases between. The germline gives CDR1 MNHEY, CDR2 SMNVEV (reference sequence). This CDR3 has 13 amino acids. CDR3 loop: CASSLGARYGYTF. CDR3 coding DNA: TGTGCCAGCAGTTTAGGTGCGCGTTATGGCTACACCTTC.

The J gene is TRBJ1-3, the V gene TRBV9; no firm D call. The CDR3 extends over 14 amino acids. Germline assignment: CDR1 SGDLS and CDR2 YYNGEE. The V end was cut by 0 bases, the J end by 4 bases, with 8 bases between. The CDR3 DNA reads TGTGCCAGCAGCGTAGTGAGCAGAGGAAACACCATATATTTT. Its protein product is CASSVVSRGNTIYF.

This CDR3 is CSASSGRAYNEQFF. The CDR3 coding sequence is TGCAGTGCCAGTAGCGGGAGGGCGTACAATGAGCAGTTCTTC. This chain joins TRBV20-1 and TRBJ2-1; 11 nucleotides align to TRBD2. The CDR3 loop spans 14 amino acids. From germline, CDR1 is DFQATT and CDR2 SNEGSKA (reference sequence). J gave up 4 bases and V 6 bases, and 5 bases lay outside the gene matches.

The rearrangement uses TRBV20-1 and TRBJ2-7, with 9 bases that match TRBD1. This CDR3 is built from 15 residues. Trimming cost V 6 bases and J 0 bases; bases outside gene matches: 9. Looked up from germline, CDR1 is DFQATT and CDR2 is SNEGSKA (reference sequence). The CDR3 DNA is TGCAGTGCGCGCGACCGGGACAGGGCCTCCTACGAGCAGTACTTC. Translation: CSARDRDRASYEQYF.